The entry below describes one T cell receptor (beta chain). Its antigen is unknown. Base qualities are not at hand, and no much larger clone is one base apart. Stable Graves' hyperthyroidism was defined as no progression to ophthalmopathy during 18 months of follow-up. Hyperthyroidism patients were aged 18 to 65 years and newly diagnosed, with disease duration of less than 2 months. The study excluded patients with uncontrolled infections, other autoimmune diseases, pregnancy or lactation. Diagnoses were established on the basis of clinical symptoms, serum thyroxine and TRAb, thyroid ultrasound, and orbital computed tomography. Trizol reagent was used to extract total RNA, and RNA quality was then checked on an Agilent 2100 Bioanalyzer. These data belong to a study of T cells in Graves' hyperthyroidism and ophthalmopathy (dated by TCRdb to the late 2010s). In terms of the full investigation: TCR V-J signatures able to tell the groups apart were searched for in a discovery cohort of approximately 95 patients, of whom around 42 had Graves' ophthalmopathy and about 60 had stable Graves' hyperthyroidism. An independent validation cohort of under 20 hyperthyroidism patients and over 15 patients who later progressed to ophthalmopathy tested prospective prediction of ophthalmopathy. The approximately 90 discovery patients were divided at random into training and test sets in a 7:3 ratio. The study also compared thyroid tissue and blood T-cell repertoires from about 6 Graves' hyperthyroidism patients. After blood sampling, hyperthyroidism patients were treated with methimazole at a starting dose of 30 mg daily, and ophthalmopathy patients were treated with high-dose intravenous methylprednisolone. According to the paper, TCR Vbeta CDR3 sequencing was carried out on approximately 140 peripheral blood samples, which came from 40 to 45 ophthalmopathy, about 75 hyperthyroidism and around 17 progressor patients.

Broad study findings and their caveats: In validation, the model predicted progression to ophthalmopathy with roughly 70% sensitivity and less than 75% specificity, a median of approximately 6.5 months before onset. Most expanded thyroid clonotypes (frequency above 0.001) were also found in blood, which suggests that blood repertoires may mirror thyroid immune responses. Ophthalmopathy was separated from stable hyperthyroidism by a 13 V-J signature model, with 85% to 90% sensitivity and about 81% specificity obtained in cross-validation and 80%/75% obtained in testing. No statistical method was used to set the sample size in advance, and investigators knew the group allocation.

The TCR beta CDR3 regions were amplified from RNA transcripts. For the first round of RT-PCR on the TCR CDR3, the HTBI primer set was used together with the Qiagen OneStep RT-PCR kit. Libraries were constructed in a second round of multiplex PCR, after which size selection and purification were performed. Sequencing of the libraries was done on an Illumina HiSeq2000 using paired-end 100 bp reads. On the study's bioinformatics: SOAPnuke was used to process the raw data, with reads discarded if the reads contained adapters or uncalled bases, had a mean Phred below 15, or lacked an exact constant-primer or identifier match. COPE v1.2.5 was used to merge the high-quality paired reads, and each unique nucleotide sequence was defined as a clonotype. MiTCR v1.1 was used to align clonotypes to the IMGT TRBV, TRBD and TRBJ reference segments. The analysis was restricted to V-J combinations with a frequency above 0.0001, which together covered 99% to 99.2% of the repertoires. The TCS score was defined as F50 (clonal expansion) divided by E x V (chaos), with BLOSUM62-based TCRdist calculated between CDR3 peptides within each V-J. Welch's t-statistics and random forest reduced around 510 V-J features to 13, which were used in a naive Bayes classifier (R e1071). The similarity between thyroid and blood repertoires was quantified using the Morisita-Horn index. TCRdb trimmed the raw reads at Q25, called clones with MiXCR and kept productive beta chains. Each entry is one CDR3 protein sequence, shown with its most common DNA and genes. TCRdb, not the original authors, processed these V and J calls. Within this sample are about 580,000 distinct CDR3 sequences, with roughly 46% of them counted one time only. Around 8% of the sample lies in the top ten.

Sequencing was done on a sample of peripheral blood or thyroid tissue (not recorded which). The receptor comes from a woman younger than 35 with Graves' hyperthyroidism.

In nucleotide form, the sequence is TGTGCCAGCAGCTTAGTGTTTACAGATACGCAGTATTTT. It specifies CASSLVFTDTQYF. This receptor chain uses TRBV7-8 and TRBJ2-3, with the D segment identity uncertain. CDR1 and CDR2 are read off the germline V gene as SGHVS and FQNEAQ. V and J are truncated by 1 base and 3 bases respectively, leaving an intervening sequence of 5 bases. The CDR3 numbers 13 residues from cysteine through phenylalanine. Only CDR3 DNA remains: 39 bases, in frame from the first base.